This TCR beta chain is drawn from a study of human T cells and chemical hapten exposure. Trimming cost V 8 bases and J 3 bases; bases outside gene matches: 3. Germline CDR1 reads SSHAT; CDR2 reads FNYEAQ (reference sequence). This CDR3 has 13 amino acids. Each CDR3 protein gets one entry after TCRdb re-called the RACE reads with MiXCR. The table records 180,000 or so distinct CDR3 sequences, about 31% of them present only once. Time point specified: pre-sensitization, week 0. Treatment reported: therapeutic diphenylcyclopropenone sensitization with weekly scalp DPC. This material consisted of whole blood, taken in connection with sensitization to the hapten diphenylcyclopropenone (DPC). The chain recombines TRBV7-7 with TRBJ2-2; 7 bases map to TRBD2. The receptor was isolated from a woman aged 25 to 39 with alopecia areata. Some clones in this sample may be carry-over from other donors' samples. The CDR3 DNA reads TGTGCCAGCGGAGGGAGGGACACCGGGGAGCTGTTTTTT. Its protein is CASGGRDTGELFF.